The source of this T cell receptor beta chain is a study of cytomegalovirus exposure and HLA in healthy donors. Study-level results: In a later analysis, V- and J-gene trimming of beta chains associated with a DCLRE1C missense variant, replicated independently.

In regard to this clone: Its antigen is unknown. The junction differs from germline at one of its ends, possibly a read error.

Primers: 60 Vbeta forward and 13 Jbeta reverse. Produced via immunoSEQ multiplex PCR; TCRdb's table is partial and in-frame only. This table has over 95,000 clones, 76% appearing once. The sequencing sample was made of PBMCs. The source of this sequence is a woman in her forties in good health and CMV-seropositive.

The CDR3 DNA is TGTTCCAGCAGCTTTAGTGACTACGAGCAGTACTTC. Translation gives CSSSFSDYEQYF. V gene TRBV7-9 combines with J gene TRBJ2-7; D is unclear. Germline CDR1 SEHNR, CDR2 FQNEAQ (reference sequence). CDR3 length equals 12 residues.